Here is one TCR beta chain with its context. What it binds is not known. The data originate from a study of cytomegalovirus exposure and HLA in healthy donors. Study-level findings and limits: A later analysis found common viral pathogens apparently linked to several of the most significant clusters. In an earlier analysis, most TCR beta V segments were productive about 87% or about 30% of the time. A few V segments could not be told apart, such as TRBV6-2 and TRBV6-3, and were left out.

In the PCR, 60 Vbeta and 13 Jbeta primers were used. The assay was immunoSEQ multiplex PCR, and TCRdb's table has in-frame clones only and misses some. This table has hundreds of thousands of clones, about 90% appearing once. Germline V gene data show CDR1 as DFQATT and CDR2 as SNEGSKA (reference sequence). The CDR3 has 10 residues. J gave up 6 bases and V 5 bases, and 0 bases lay outside the gene matches. This clonotype was obtained from a woman in her late teens or twenties in good health and CMV-seronegative. Sample: PBMCs. J is TRBJ1-2 and V is TRBV20-1, with 7 bases identical to TRBD1. The CDR3 DNA is TGCAGTGCTGACAGGGATGGCTACACCTTC. This encodes CSADRDGYTF.